This TCR beta chain comes out of a study of shared clonotypes between healthy human individuals. A roughly 200 ng quantity of DNA, about 30,000 T cell genomes, went into the sorted-subset replicate PCRs. TCRdb's table, derived via immunoSEQ multiplex PCR, lists solely in-frame clones and lacks some. The sample yields about 2.3 million clones, around 90% seen once. CDR3 length: 15 amino acids. The junction had 4 bases not matched to a gene; V was cut back by 1 base and J by 2 bases. The germline gives CDR1 SEHNR, CDR2 FQNEAQ (reference sequence). For this clone: Its antigen remains unidentified.

Overall study results and limits: Among donors, sharing of clonotypes was expected to be affected by sequencing depth. Around 5% of naive CD4 clonotypes were common to a handful of donors.

The sequence was collected from a young man in good health. Some clones in this sample may be carry-over from other donors' samples. The genes are TRBV7-9 and TRBJ2-7; 8 nucleotides agree with TRBD1. Sequencing was carried out using naive CD4+ T cells from PBMCs. Regarding subset: CD45RA+ positively selected. The chain's CDR3 is CASSLGQGSTYEQYF. The DNA of the CDR3 is TGTGCCAGCAGCTTAGGACAGGGGAGCACCTACGAGCAGTACTTC.